This T cell receptor (beta chain) is from a study of cytomegalovirus exposure and HLA in healthy donors (dated by TCRdb to 2016 to 2017). At the level of the whole study: According to a later analysis, the roughly 120 validation repertoires were produced on the same platform as the roughly 720 repertoires of the first cohort. The study aimed to test whether signatures of past pathogen exposure could be identified by cataloging public T cell receptors. Besides the first cohort of 666 subjects, a separate validation cohort made up of 120 different subjects was used. High-throughput TCR immunosequencing, statistical association of individual TCRs with disease status, and machine learning were combined to predict cytomegalovirus infection status.

This clone is medium-sized (0.01 to 0.1%) in terms of sample share. This receptor's antigen is unknown. No clone much larger than this one lies a single base away; base qualities are absent. General conclusions and limits of the study: In both the original and validation cohorts, the classifier was reported to diagnose cytomegalovirus status with high specificity and sensitivity. In a later analysis, TCRs clustered in the first cohort were found to also tend to co-occur in the roughly 130 validation repertoires, with 85% to 95% of cluster scores above 0. While some public TCRs were present in many individuals, most TCR sequences turned up only very rarely across donors. According to the authors, the approach could potentially be generalized to other disease states and immunological phenotypes. In vitro tests confirmed that a few of the cytomegalovirus-associated TCR beta chains recognize cytomegalovirus antigens. A later analysis lacked HLA typing for the validation cohort, so it scored co-occurrence in that cohort across all 130 or so repertoires. In the study, around 160 TCR beta chains were listed as associated with cytomegalovirus.

Donors formed part of the validation cohort, which comprised over a hundred subjects and was distinct from the first cohort of 550 to 850 subjects. Trimming at the junction amounts to 5 bases on V and 7 bases on J, and the germline ends lie 14 bases apart. Inclusive of the bounding cysteine and phenylalanine, the CDR3 is 13 residues long. Here the CDR3 DNA is all that survives: 39 bases in frame from base 1. The CDR1 and CDR2 encoded by the germline V gene (reference sequence) are MNHEY and SMNVEV. The library came from the immunoSEQ multiplex PCR assay. The source study handled its data this way. To diagnose cytomegalovirus status from the catalog of TCR beta chain sequences, a statistical classification framework was built. In TCRdb, the immuneACCESS table is reduced to in-frame sequences with V and J assigned. These tables do not hold every clone; where another copy was compared, an unresolved V gene accounts for under half, and the others remain unexplained. V and J calls and clone size are given by that table; D and trimming were obtained from the DNA. Counted in this sample were some 110,000 clones; roughly 82% of them appeared once. The ten largest make up 4.9% of the sample.

Sequenced input: PBMCs. This clonotype was obtained from a man aged 18-30 years in good health and CMV-seronegative. The sequence links TRBV27 to TRBJ1-1; 6 matching bases give a weak D call of TRBD1. The CDR3 sequence is CASSPTGSDEAFF. The DNA sequence reads TGTGCCAGCAGTCCGACAGGCAGCGATGAAGCTTTCTTT.